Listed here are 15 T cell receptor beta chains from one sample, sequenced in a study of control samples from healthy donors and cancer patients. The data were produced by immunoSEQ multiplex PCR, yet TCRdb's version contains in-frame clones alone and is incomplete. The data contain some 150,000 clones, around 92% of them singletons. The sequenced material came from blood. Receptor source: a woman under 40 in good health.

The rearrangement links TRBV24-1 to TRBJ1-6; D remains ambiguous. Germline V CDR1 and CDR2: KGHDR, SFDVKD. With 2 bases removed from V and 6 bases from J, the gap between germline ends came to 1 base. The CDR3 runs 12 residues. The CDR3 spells CATSDSNSPLHF. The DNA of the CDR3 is TGTGCCACCAGTGATTCTAATTCACCCCTCCACTTT.

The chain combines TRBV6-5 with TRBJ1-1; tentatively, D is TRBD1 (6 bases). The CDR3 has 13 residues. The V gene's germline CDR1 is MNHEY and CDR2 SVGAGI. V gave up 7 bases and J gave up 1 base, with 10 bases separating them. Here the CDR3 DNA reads TGTGCCAGCAAGATGGGACAGAACACTGAAGCTTTCTTT. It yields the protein CASKMGQNTEAFF.

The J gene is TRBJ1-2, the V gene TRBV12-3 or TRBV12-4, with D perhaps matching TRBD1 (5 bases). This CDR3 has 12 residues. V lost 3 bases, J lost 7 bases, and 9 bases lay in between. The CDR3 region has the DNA TGTGCCAGCAGTTTGGAGGGGATTGGCTACACCTTC. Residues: CASSLEGIGYTF.

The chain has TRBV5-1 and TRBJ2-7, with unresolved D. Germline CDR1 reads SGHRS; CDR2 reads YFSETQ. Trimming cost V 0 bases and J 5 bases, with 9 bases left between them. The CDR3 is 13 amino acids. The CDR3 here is CASSLVRTNEQYF. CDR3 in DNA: TGCGCCAGCAGCTTGGTTAGAACCAACGAGCAGTACTTC. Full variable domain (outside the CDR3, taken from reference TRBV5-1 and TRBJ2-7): KAGVTQTPRYLIKTRGQQVTLSCSPISGHRSVSWYQQTPGQGLQFLFEYFSETQRNKGNFPGRFSGRQFSNSRSEMNVSTLELGDSALYLCASSLVRTNEQYFGPGTRLTVT.

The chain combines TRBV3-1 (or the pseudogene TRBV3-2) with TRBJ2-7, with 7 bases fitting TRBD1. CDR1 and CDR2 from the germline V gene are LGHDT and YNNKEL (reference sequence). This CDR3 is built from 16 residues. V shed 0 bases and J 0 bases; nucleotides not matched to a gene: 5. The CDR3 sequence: CASSQDPGQFSYEQYF. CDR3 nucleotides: TGTGCCAGCAGCCAAGATCCGGGACAGTTCTCCTACGAGCAGTACTTC.

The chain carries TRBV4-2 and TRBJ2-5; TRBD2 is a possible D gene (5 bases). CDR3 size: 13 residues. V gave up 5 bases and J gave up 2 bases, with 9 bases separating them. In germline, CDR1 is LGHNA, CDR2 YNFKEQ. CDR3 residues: CASSDYLQETQYF. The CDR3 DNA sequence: TGTGCCAGCAGCGACTACCTACAAGAGACCCAGTACTTC.

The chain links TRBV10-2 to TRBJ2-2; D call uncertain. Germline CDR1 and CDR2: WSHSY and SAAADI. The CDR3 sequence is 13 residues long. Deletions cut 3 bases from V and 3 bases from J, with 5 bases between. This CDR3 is CASSEIDTGELFF. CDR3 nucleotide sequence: TGCGCCAGCAGTGAAATCGACACCGGGGAGCTGTTTTTT.

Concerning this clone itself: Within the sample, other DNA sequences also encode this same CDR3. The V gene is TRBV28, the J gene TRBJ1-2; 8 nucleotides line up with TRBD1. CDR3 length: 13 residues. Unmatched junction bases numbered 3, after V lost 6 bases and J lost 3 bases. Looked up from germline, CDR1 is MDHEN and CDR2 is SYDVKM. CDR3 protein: CASRTGGDYGYTF. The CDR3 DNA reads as TGTGCCAGCAGAACAGGGGGGGACTATGGCTACACCTTC.

CDR3 nucleotides: TGCGCCAGCAGCTTGGTTGCGGGGGGAAACACCGGGGAGCTGTTTTTT. Translating it yields CASSLVAGGNTGELFF. V usage is TRBV5-1 and J usage is TRBJ2-2; 8 positions agree with TRBD2. V shed 0 bases and J 2 bases; nucleotides not matched to a gene: 3. The germline CDR1 and CDR2 sequences are SGHRS and YFSETQ. The CDR3 extends over 16 amino acids.

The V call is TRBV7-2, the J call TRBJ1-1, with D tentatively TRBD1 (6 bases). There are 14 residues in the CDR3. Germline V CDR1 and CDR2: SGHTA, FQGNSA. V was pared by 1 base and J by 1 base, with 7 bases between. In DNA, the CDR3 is TGTGCCAGCAGCTTAGTGGGACAGAACACTGAAGCTTTCTTT. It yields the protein CASSLVGQNTEAFF.

CDR3 region: CASSFLGGSSYEQYF. CDR3 coding DNA: TGTGCCAGCAGTTTTTTGGGCGGGAGCTCCTACGAGCAGTACTTC. The gene calls are TRBV28 and TRBJ2-7; 7 nucleotides align to TRBD2. CDR3 size: 15 residues. Germline CDR1 and CDR2: MDHEN and SYDVKM. V lost 3 bases and J lost 0; bases outside the gene matches: 5.

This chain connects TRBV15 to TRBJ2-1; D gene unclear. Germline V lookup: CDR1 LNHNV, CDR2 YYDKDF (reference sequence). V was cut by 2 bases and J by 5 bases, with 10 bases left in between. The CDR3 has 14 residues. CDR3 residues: CATSRSPTNNEQFF. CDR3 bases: TGTGCCACCAGCAGATCCCCCACAAACAATGAGCAGTTCTTC.

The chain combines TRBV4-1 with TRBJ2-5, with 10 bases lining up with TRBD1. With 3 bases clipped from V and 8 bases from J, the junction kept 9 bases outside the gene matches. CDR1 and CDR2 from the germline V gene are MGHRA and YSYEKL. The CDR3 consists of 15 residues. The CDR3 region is CASSQLGTGESTQYF. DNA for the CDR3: TGCGCCAGCAGCCAGCTCGGGACAGGGGAAAGTACCCAGTACTTC.

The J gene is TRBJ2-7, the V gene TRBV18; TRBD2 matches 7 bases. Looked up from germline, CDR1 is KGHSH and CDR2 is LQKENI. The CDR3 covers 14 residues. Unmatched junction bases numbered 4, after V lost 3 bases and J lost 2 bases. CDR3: CASSPRGSTYEQYF. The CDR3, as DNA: TGTGCCAGCTCACCCCGCGGGAGTACCTACGAGCAGTACTTC.

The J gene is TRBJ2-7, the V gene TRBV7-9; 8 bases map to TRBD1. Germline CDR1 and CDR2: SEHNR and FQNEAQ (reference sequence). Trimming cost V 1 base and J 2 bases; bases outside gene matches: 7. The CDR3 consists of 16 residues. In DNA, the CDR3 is TGTGCCAGCAGCTTAGGGTTTAAACAGGGGGCCTACGAGCAGTACTTC. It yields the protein CASSLGFKQGAYEQYF.